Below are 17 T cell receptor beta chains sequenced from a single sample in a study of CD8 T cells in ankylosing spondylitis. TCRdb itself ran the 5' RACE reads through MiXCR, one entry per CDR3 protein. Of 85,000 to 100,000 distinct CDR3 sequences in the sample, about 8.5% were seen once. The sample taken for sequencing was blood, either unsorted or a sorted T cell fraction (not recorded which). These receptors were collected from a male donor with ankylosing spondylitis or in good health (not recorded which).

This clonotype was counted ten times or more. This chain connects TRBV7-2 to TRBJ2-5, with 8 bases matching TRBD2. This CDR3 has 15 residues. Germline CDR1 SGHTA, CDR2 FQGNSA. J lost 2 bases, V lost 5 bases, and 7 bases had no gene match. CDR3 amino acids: CASSVQLADQETQYF. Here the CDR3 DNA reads TGTGCCAGCAGCGTGCAACTAGCGGATCAAGAGACCCAGTACTTC.

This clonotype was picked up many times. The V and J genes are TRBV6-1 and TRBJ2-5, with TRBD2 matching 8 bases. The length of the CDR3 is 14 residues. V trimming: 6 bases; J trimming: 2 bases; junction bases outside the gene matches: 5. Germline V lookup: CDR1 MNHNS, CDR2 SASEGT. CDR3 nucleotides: TGTGCCAGCAGCGGTCAGCGGGGGCAAGAGACCCAGTACTTC. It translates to CASSGQRGQETQYF.

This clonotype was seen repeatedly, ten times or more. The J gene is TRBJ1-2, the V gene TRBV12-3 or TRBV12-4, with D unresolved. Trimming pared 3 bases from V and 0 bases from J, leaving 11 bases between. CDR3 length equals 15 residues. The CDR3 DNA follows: TGTGCCAGCAGTTTCATGCAGCTTCCTAACTATGGCTACACCTTC. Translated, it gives CASSFMQLPNYGYTF.

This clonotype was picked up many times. CDR3 DNA sequence: TGTGCCAGCAGTCAACGTCCCGGGACAGGGAGAAACACTGAAGCTTTCTTT. It yields the protein CASSQRPGTGRNTEAFF. This chain uses TRBV6-1 with TRBJ1-1; TRBD1 matches 9 bases. With 5 bases clipped from V and 2 bases from J, the junction kept 12 bases outside the gene matches. The V gene's germline CDR1 is MNHNS and CDR2 SASEGT. The CDR3 has 17 residues.

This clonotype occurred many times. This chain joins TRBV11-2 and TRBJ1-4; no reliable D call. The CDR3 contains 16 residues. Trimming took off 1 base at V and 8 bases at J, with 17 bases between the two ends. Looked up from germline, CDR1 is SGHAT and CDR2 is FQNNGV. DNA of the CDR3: TGTGCCAGCAGCTTAGCAGCTGGAGGGAGAGAAGAAAAACTGTTTTTT. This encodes CASSLAAGGREEKLFF. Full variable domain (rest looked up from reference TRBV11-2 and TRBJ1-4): EAGVAQSPRYKIIEKRQSVAFWCNPISGHATLYWYQQILGQGPKLLIQFQNNGVVDDSQLPKDRFSAERLKGVDSTLKIQPAKLEDSAVYLCASSLAAGGREEKLFFGSGTQLSVL.

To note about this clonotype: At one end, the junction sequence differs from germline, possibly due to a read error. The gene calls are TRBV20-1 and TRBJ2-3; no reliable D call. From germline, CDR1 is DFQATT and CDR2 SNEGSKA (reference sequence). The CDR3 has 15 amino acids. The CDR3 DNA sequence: TGCAGTGCCCCCCTCATGGGTCGTAACACAAATACGCAGTATTTT. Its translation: CSAPLMGRNTNTQYF.

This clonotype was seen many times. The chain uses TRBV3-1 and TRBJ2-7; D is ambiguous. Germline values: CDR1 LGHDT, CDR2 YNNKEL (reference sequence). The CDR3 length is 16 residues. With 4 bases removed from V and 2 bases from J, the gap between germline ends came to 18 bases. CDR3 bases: TGTGCCAGCAGCCCCCTCCGTATAGGGAAACCCTACGAGCAGTACTTC. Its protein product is CASSPLRIGKPYEQYF.

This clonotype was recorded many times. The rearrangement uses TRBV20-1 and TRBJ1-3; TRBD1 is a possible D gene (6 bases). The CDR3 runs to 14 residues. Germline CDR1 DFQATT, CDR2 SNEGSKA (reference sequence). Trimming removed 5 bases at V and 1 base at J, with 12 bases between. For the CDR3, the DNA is TGCAGTGCTTTTCAGGGGCAGTCTGGAAACACCATATATTTT. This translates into CSAFQGQSGNTIYF.

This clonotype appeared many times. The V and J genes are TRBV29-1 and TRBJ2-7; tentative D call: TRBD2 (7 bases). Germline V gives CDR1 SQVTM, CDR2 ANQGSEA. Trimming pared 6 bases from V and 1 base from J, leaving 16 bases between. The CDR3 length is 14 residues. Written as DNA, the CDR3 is TGCAGCGTCGGGGGAGGGGGTTTATCCTACGAGCAGTACTTC. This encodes CSVGGGGLSYEQYF.

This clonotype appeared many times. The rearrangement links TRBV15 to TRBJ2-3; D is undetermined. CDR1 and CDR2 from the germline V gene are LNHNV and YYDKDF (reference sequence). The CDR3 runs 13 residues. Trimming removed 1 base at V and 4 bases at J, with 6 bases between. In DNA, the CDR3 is TGTGCCACCAGCAGAGGGTTGTCAGATACGCAGTATTTT. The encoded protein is CATSRGLSDTQYF.

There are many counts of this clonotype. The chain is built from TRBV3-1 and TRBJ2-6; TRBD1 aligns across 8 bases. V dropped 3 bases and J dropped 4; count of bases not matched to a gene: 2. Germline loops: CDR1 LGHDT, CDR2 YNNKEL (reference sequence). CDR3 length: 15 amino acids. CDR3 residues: CASSQDRVGANVLTF. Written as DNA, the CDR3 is TGTGCCAGCAGCCAGGACAGGGTCGGGGCCAACGTCCTGACTTTC.

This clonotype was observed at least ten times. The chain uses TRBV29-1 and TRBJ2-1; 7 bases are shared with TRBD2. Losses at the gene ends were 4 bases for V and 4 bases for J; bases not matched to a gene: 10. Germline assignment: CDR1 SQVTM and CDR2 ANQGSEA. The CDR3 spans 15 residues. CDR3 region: CSVGFGSGIYNEQFF. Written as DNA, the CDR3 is TGCAGCGTTGGATTTGGCAGCGGGATTTACAATGAGCAGTTCTTC.

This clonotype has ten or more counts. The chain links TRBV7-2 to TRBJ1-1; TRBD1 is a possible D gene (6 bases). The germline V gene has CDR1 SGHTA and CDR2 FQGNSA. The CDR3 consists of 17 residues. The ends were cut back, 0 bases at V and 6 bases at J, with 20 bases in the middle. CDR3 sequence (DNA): TGTGCCAGCAGCTTAGCGGTAATATTTGGGGGCGCCGCTGAAGCTTTCTTT. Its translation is CASSLAVIFGGAAEAFF.

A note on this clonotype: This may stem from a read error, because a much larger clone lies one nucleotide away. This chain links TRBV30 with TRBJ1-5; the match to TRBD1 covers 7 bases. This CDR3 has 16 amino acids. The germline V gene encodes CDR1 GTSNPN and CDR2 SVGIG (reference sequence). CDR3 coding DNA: TGTGCCCGGAGTAAGTCCAGGGGGGCCGGGAATCAGCCCCAGCATTTT. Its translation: CARSKSRGAGNQPQHF.

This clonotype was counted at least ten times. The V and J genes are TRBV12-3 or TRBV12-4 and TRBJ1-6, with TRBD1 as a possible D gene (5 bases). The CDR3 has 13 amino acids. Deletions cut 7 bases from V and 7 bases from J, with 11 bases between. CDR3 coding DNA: TGTGCCAGCAACCTAGAGGGGAATTCACCCCTCCACTTT. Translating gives CASNLEGNSPLHF.

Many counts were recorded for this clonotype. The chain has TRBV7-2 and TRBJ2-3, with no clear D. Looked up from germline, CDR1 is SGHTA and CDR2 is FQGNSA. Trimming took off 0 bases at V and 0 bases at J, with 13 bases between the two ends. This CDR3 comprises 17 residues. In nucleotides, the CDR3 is TGTGCCAGCAGCTTAGCGTTTCGTCCTTCTAGCACAGATACGCAGTATTTT. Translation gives CASSLAFRPSSTDTQYF.

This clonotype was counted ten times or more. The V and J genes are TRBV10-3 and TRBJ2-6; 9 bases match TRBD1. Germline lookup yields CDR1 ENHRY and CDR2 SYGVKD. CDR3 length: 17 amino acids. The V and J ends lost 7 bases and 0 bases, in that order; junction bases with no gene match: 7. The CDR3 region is CAITPGTGPSGANVLTF. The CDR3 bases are TGTGCCATCACCCCAGGGACAGGGCCCTCTGGGGCCAACGTCCTGACTTTC.